The clone carrying this TCR beta chain was observed a handful of times. As originally analysed: From reference gene primer amplification, estimates of nucleated cell counts were derived. Repertoires were generated with immunoSEQ multiplex PCR, while TCRdb's copy carries only in-frame clones and drops some. That table is the source of V, J and clone size, and D and trimming were worked out from the DNA. The sample lists 240,000 or so clones, about 84% seen once, with approximately 13% in the top ten. The sample is drawn from a study of blood T cell repertoires in COVID-19. About the study: The United States, Italy and Spain were the sources of the acute and convalescent COVID-19 samples. PBMCs, B-cell-depleted T cells, or T cells were the source of the cDNA or gDNA that made up the material.

The sequence derives from a man older than 75 with acute or convalescent COVID-19. The sample taken for sequencing was peripheral blood.

The chain's CDR3 is CAISGAQSGNTIYF. The DNA of the CDR3 is TGTGCCATCAGTGGTGCCCAGTCTGGAAACACCATATATTTT. The J gene is TRBJ1-3, the V gene TRBV10-3; no firm D call. Trimming left V 4 bases short and J 1 base short, with 8 bases between. The CDR3 is 14 amino acids. Germline CDR1 is ENHRY and CDR2 is SYGVKD.